This T cell receptor (beta chain) was profiled in a study of blood T cells in healthy people across ages. Findings of the study overall: What prevented conclusive comparison of naive and antigen-experienced cells was that PBMCs were unsorted. Roughly linear age-related decline in beta diversity appeared, significant by age 40.

The CDR3 contains 14 residues. The germline V and J ends were trimmed by 3 bases and 3 bases, with 9 bases remaining between them. Total RNA, at least 5 micrograms per sample, was extracted from PBMCs. As regards this clonotype: Its matching antigen is unknown.

A second PCR, run for about 6 to 12 cycles, used a sample-barcoded 5' primer plus a J-beta primer mix. Each cDNA molecule carried a tag from a template-switch adaptor that contained 12 random nucleotides. TCRdb re-called the 5' RACE reads with MiXCR, one entry per CDR3 protein. The sample carries about 1.1 million distinct CDR3 sequences, more than 30% recorded once. Sample: blood. The chain combines TRBV12-3 or TRBV12-4 with TRBJ1-5; D call uncertain. The receptor's source is a man aged 18 to 29 in good health. This CDR3 reads CASSLGSPNQPQHF. CDR3 DNA sequence: TGTGCCAGCAGTTTGGGGAGCCCCAATCAGCCCCAGCATTTT.